Each of the 17 T cell receptor beta chains below was sequenced from the same sample in a study of identical twins. Using its own MiXCR run on the 5' RACE reads, TCRdb lists one record per CDR3 protein. The table has 310,000 or so distinct CDR3 sequences, less than 9% seen once. This sample was shared with a second study, whose subject was yellow fever vaccine responses in identical twins.

Sequencing was done on a sample of memory (CD45RO+) T cells sorted from blood. The receptors originated from a woman aged 18-29 years in good health.

This clonotype has a count of ten or more. The chain employs TRBV12-3 or TRBV12-4 and TRBJ2-2; 11 nucleotides line up with TRBD2. The CDR3 covers 16 residues. The trim removed 6 bases at V and 1 base at J, leaving 4 bases unmatched. CDR3 DNA sequence: TGTGCCAGCAGGCCTACTAGCGGGGGGAACACCGGGGAGCTGTTTTTT. This translates into CASRPTSGGNTGELFF.

The sample holds one count of this clonotype. The chain combines TRBV7-8 with TRBJ2-2, with D possibly being TRBD1 or TRBD2 (5 bases each). The germline V gene has CDR1 SGHVS and CDR2 FQNEAQ. The CDR3 extends over 13 amino acids. V gave up 11 bases and J gave up 2 bases, with 12 bases separating them. The CDR3 loop reads CAGGLGNTGELFF. The CDR3 region has the DNA TGTGCCGGGGGTCTAGGCAACACCGGGGAGCTGTTTTTT.

This clonotype has at least ten counts. One junction end disagrees with the germline gene, perhaps due to a read error. The V call is TRBV5-1, the J call TRBJ2-5, with 7 bases lining up with TRBD1. The CDR3 sequence is 16 residues long. The germline V gene encodes CDR1 SGHRS and CDR2 YFSETQ. Here the CDR3 reads CASSSAPDRSSPTWDF. The CDR3, as DNA: TGCGCCAGCAGTTCGGCCCCGGACAGGAGTTCCCCTACCTGGGACTTC.

CDR3 protein: CAISDGTVYGYTF. The CDR3 DNA reads TGTGCCATCAGTGATGGGACAGTCTATGGCTACACCTTC. The V gene is TRBV10-3, the J gene TRBJ1-2, with 7 bases that match TRBD1. Germline trimming cut 3 bases from V and 4 bases from J; bases unmatched to any gene: 2. The length of the CDR3 is 13 residues. Per the germline V gene, CDR1 is ENHRY and CDR2 is SYGVKD.

J is TRBJ1-3 and V is TRBV20-1, with TRBD1 identical over 10 bases. The germline V gene encodes CDR1 DFQATT and CDR2 SNEGSKA (reference sequence). This CDR3 is 16 amino acids long. The V and J ends lost 3 bases and 2 bases, in that order; junction bases with no gene match: 7. CDR3 sequence (DNA): TGCAGTGCTAGGGGTGCTGGACAGGGGGCTGGAAACACCATATATTTT. Encoded protein: CSARGAGQGAGNTIYF.

The chain recombines TRBV7-9 with TRBJ2-1, with D tentatively TRBD2 (5 bases). Germline CDR1 SEHNR, CDR2 FQNEAQ (reference sequence). Trimming removed 1 base from V and 8 bases from J, with 12 bases in between. The CDR3 is 14 residues long. The CDR3 loop is CASSLGGSFDEQFF. CDR3 nucleotide sequence: TGTGCCAGCAGCTTAGGAGGGAGTTTTGATGAGCAGTTCTTC.

The chain is built from TRBV10-2 and TRBJ2-2, with D uncertain. The CDR3 is made up of 14 amino acids. CDR1 WSHSY and CDR2 SAAADI come from the germline V gene. Deletions cut 2 bases from V and 0 bases from J, with 4 bases between. The CDR3 sequence is CASSELTNTGELFF. As DNA, the CDR3 is TGCGCCAGCAGTGAGCTTACGAACACCGGGGAGCTGTTTTTT.

This clonotype was recorded a few times. V usage is TRBV24-1 and J usage is TRBJ2-3; 11 bases line up with TRBD1. The ends lost 3 bases at V and 2 bases at J; junction bases unmatched: 3. CDR3 length: 16 residues. Germline V gene lookup returns CDR1 KGHDR and CDR2 SFDVKD. The CDR3 spells CATSDVGQGATDTQYF. The CDR3 bases are TGTGCCACCAGTGATGTCGGACAGGGGGCCACAGATACGCAGTATTTT.

This clonotype was detected a few times. V gene TRBV14 combines with J gene TRBJ2-1; D gene unclear. The germline gives CDR1 SGHDN, CDR2 FVKESK. The CDR3 has 13 amino acids. The V gene lost 4 bases and the J gene lost 6 bases, with 10 bases spanning the gap. The CDR3 reads CASSPWGGNEQFF. The CDR3 region has the DNA TGTGCCAGCAGCCCCTGGGGTGGCAATGAGCAGTTCTTC.

V and J are TRBV6-1 and TRBJ1-2; tentative D call: TRBD1 (5 bases). The ends were cut back, 2 bases at V and 5 bases at J, with 12 bases in the middle. The CDR3 extends over 14 amino acids. The germline gives CDR1 MNHNS, CDR2 SASEGT. The chain's CDR3 is CASSEKQALYGYTF. Written as DNA, the CDR3 is TGTGCCAGCAGTGAAAAACAGGCTTTATATGGCTACACCTTC.

The V and J genes are TRBV18 and TRBJ2-7; the match to TRBD1 covers 8 bases. Trimming at V came to 5 bases and at J to 3 bases, leaving 9 bases not matched to a gene. CDR3 size: 15 residues. CDR1 is KGHSH and CDR2 is LQKENI in the germline V gene. The CDR3 reads CASSTGGLGRYEQYF. CDR3 coding DNA: TGTGCCAGCTCAACAGGGGGTCTTGGGCGCTACGAGCAGTACTTC.

The chain has TRBV12-3 or TRBV12-4 and TRBJ1-2, with 8 bases fitting TRBD1. CDR3 length equals 15 residues. The V gene end was trimmed by 6 bases and the J gene end by 2 bases; junction bases not matched to a gene: 8. CDR3 sequence: CASSWRDRLNYGYTF. Written as DNA, the CDR3 is TGTGCCAGCAGCTGGCGGGACAGGCTCAACTATGGCTACACCTTC.

This clonotype occurred many times. V and J are TRBV7-6 and TRBJ2-1, with TRBD2 as a possible D gene (7 bases). The germline V gene encodes CDR1 SGHVS and CDR2 FNYEAQ. The CDR3 is made up of 16 amino acids. V was shortened by 2 bases and J by 8 bases, with 19 bases between the two germline ends. CDR3 sequence: CASSLPKGRGLDEQFF. The DNA for the CDR3 is TGTGCCAGCAGCTTACCAAAAGGGAGGGGGTTAGATGAGCAGTTCTTC.

The rearrangement joins TRBV10-3 to TRBJ2-1, with 16 bases matching TRBD2. Germline trimming cut 10 bases from V and 4 bases from J; bases unmatched to any gene: 1. The CDR3 has 14 amino acids. Germline V gives CDR1 ENHRY, CDR2 SYGVKD. The DNA of the CDR3 is TGTGCCACGGGACTAGCGGGGGGGTACAATGAGCAGTTCTTC. Translated: CATGLAGGYNEQFF.

This clonotype occurred a few times. V is TRBV11-2 and J is TRBJ2-2, with 12 bases identical to TRBD2. The CDR3 sequence is 16 residues long. Looked up from germline, CDR1 is SGHAT and CDR2 is FQNNGV. The junction had 8 bases not matched to a gene; V was cut back by 5 bases and J by 7 bases. This chain's CDR3 is CASSPLTSGGFGELFF. The CDR3 bases are TGTGCCAGCAGCCCGTTGACTAGCGGGGGTTTCGGGGAGCTGTTTTTT.

This clonotype was seen ten or more times. This sequence joins TRBV20-1 and TRBJ2-2, with D unclear. V gave up 8 bases and J gave up 4 bases, with 11 bases separating them. Looked up from germline, CDR1 is DFQATT and CDR2 is SNEGSKA (reference sequence). The CDR3 is made up of 12 amino acids. DNA for the CDR3: TGCAGTCCAGCTAGTCGCACCGGGGAGCTGTTTTTT. Protein product: CSPASRTGELFF.

This clonotype was recorded at least ten times. The V gene is TRBV3-1, the J gene TRBJ2-2; 9 nucleotides align to TRBD1. Germline CDR1 is LGHDT and CDR2 is YNNKEL (reference sequence). This CDR3 has 15 residues. J was trimmed by 6 bases and V by 3 bases; bases with no gene match: 5. As DNA, the CDR3 is TGTGCCAGCAGCCATTACAGGGGGCCTTCCGGGGAGCTGTTTTTT. It specifies CASSHYRGPSGELFF.